This T cell receptor beta chain is from a study of T-cell memory formation after mild COVID-19. One entry per CDR3 protein results from TCRdb running MiXCR on the 5' RACE reads. The table includes 380,000 or so distinct CDR3 sequences, roughly an eighth detected once. V dropped 4 bases and J dropped 5; count of bases not matched to a gene: 8. CDR1 is SGHRS and CDR2 is YFSETQ in the germline V gene. This CDR3 has 16 amino acids. This chain connects TRBV5-1 to TRBJ1-6; 8 bases fit TRBD1. The sample taken for sequencing was PBMCs or a T cell subset sorted from them (not recorded which). This TCR was sampled from a man younger than 35 who had mild COVID-19 (a few samples of this study predate the infection). Cell type and time point are not known. DNA for the CDR3: TGCGCCAGCAGCATCGGACAGGGCACCAATAATTCACCCCTCCACTTT. Translating gives CASSIGQGTNNSPLHF.